Following are 27 T cell receptor beta chains from one sample sequenced in a study of T cell responses to AZD1222 COVID-19 vaccine (TCRdb year 2021). The library was generated by the immunoSEQ multiplex PCR assay. TCRdb re-hosts the immuneACCESS table, in-frame sequences only. Its copies lack some clones; in the studies checked, an unresolved V gene accounts for under half of them, and the cause for the rest is not known. This sample has tens of thousands of clones in its table, and over 75% of those were observed once. The ten largest clones represent 19% of the sample. Per the publication, the time point label means: baseline before first vaccination. The sample was peripheral blood, taken on day 0 of AZD1222 vaccination. The receptors originated from an adult in good health.

The chain recombines TRBV27 with TRBJ1-5; a possible D gene is TRBD1 (5 bases). The V end lost 6 bases, the J end lost 0 bases, and 12 bases lay between the germline ends. CDR1 is MNHEY, CDR2 SMNVEV, per germline (reference sequence). The CDR3 runs to 15 residues. Written as DNA, the CDR3 is TGTGCCAGCAGGCCCTGGGGGGTTAGCAATCAGCCCCAGCATTTT. This sequence encodes CASRPWGVSNQPQHF.

The chain has TRBV7-2 and TRBJ1-6; weak D call: TRBD1 (5 bases). Germline loops: CDR1 SGHTA, CDR2 FQGNSA. V lost 4 bases and J lost 8, with 18 bases in between. The CDR3 spans 16 residues. The CDR3 protein is CASSWSGREIYSPLHF. CDR3 nucleotides: TGTGCCAGCAGCTGGTCGGGCAGGGAGATTTATTCACCCCTCCACTTT.

The V gene is TRBV12-3 or TRBV12-4, the J gene TRBJ1-1; D ambiguous. The CDR3 sequence is 12 residues long. V was pared by 7 bases and J by 7 bases, with 13 bases between. The CDR3 region is CASTRAGLEAFF. As DNA, the CDR3 is TGTGCCAGCACTCGGGCAGGCCTTGAAGCTTTCTTT.

V and J are TRBV9 and TRBJ2-1, with no clear D. The CDR3 is 17 amino acids. V dropped 1 base and J dropped 3 bases, with 17 bases sitting between them. Germline-derived CDR1 and CDR2 are SGDLS and YYNGEE. As DNA, the CDR3 is TGTGCCAGCAGCGTATCGGGCGCAGGTTTTTTCTACAATGAGCAGTTCTTC. Protein product: CASSVSGAGFFYNEQFF.

V usage is TRBV14 and J usage is TRBJ2-1, with D tentatively TRBD1 (6 bases). V lost 1 base, J lost 10 bases, and 17 bases lay in between. Germline CDR1 SGHDN, CDR2 FVKESK. The CDR3 is 15 residues long. The CDR3 spells CASSQALQGWGEQFF. The CDR3, as DNA: TGTGCCAGCAGCCAAGCCCTACAGGGATGGGGGGAGCAGTTCTTC.

J is TRBJ2-2 and V is TRBV4-3; possibly TRBD2 for D (5 bases). This CDR3 spans 17 amino acids. The V end lost 0 bases, the J end lost 1 base, and 12 bases lay between the germline ends. Germline lookup yields CDR1 LGHNA and CDR2 YSLEER. CDR3 sequence reads: CASSQDVRAMNTGELFF. CDR3 nucleotides: TGCGCCAGCAGCCAAGATGTGCGGGCCATGAACACCGGGGAGCTGTTTTTT.

V and J are TRBV10-3 and TRBJ1-1; D ambiguous. The V gene's germline CDR1 is ENHRY and CDR2 SYGVKD. CDR3 size: 12 residues. The germline V and J ends were trimmed by 8 bases and 1 base, with 8 bases remaining between them. DNA for the CDR3: TGTGCCATCGGCGGCCAGAACACTGAAGCTTTCTTT. It encodes CAIGGQNTEAFF.

The genes are TRBV5-1 and TRBJ1-6; D may be TRBD1 (5 bases). Germline V CDR1 and CDR2: SGHRS, YFSETQ. The V end was cut by 0 bases, the J end by 10 bases, with 11 bases between. The CDR3 is 14 amino acids. The CDR3 reads CASSLGQNSSPLHF. In nucleotides, the CDR3 is TGCGCCAGCAGCTTGGGACAGAACTCCTCACCCCTCCACTTT.

This clone was seen only once. The rearrangement uses TRBV4-1 and TRBJ1-6; D remains ambiguous. Trimming cost V 1 base and J 0 bases, with 7 bases left between them. Germline V gene sequence: CDR1 MGHRA, CDR2 YSYEKL. The CDR3 has 16 residues. CDR3 coding DNA: TGCGCCAGCAGCCAAGCAGCCAGCTCCTATAATTCACCCCTCCACTTT. Its translation is CASSQAASSYNSPLHF.

The gene calls are TRBV24-1 and TRBJ1-1; D may be TRBD1 (6 bases). V gave up 2 bases and J gave up 10 bases, with 10 bases separating them. The CDR3 loop spans 12 amino acids. Germline V gene sequence: CDR1 KGHDR, CDR2 SFDVKD. In nucleotides, the CDR3 is TGTGCCACCAGTGATTACGGACAGCGAGCTTTCTTT. Translated, it gives CATSDYGQRAFF.

The chain uses TRBV5-4 and TRBJ2-3; the match to TRBD2 covers 11 bases. V was pared by 3 bases and J by 1 base, with 1 base of the junction left unmatched. CDR3 length equals 15 residues. Germline V gene data show CDR1 as SGHNT and CDR2 as YYREEE (reference sequence). CDR3 nucleotide sequence: TGTGCCAGCAGCTGGGGACTAGCGGGCACAGATACGCAGTATTTT. This translates into CASSWGLAGTDTQYF.

There are a few counts of this clone. This chain links TRBV5-5 with TRBJ2-3, with 15 bases that match TRBD2. V gave up 4 bases and J gave up 6 bases; unmatched junction bases: 6. The germline gives CDR1 SGHKS, CDR2 YYEKEE (reference sequence). The CDR3 runs to 16 residues. The CDR3 sequence: CASSRGLAGGYDTQYF. CDR3 nucleotide sequence: TGTGCCAGCAGCCGCGGACTAGCGGGAGGGTACGATACGCAGTATTTT.

The rearrangement joins TRBV11-3 to TRBJ2-5; no clear D. The CDR3 length is 13 residues. V was clipped by 0 bases and J by 1 base, with 3 bases between them. Looked up from germline, CDR1 is SGHNT and CDR2 is YENEEA. CDR3 region: CASSLDPQETQYF. The CDR3, as DNA: TGTGCCAGCAGCTTAGATCCCCAAGAGACCCAGTACTTC.

The J gene is TRBJ2-1, the V gene TRBV7-9, with unresolved D. This CDR3 is built from 12 residues. V was trimmed by 8 bases and J by 6 bases, leaving 11 bases between them. CDR1 and CDR2 from the germline V gene are SEHNR and FQNEAQ (reference sequence). CDR3: CASSEMANEQFF. For the CDR3, the DNA is TGTGCCAGCTCCGAGATGGCCAATGAGCAGTTCTTC.

The chain recombines TRBV19 with TRBJ2-7; 9 bases align to TRBD2. CDR1 is LNHDA, CDR2 SQIVND, per germline (reference sequence). This CDR3 has 15 amino acids. V lost 3 bases, J lost 5 bases, and 8 bases stayed unmatched. CDR3 sequence (DNA): TGTGCCAGTAGTATCTCGGCGGGAGGGCCCAACGAGCAGTACTTC. This encodes CASSISAGGPNEQYF.

V gene TRBV5-1 combines with J gene TRBJ2-2; D perhaps matches TRBD1 (6 bases). The CDR3 is made up of 15 amino acids. V lost 4 bases to trimming and J lost 1 base, with 11 bases between them. CDR1 is SGHRS, CDR2 YFSETQ, per germline. The CDR3 region is CASSLDRWNTGELFF. CDR3 nucleotide sequence: TGCGCCAGCAGCCTCGACAGGTGGAACACCGGGGAGCTGTTTTTT.

The chain employs TRBV7-9 and TRBJ2-7; 14 bases are shared with TRBD2. V lost 1 base, J lost 4 bases, and 0 bases stayed unmatched. Germline loops: CDR1 SEHNR, CDR2 FQNEAQ (reference sequence). CDR3 length: 15 residues. The CDR3 DNA reads as TGTGCCAGCAGCTTAGGACTAGCGGGAGGGTACGAGCAGTACTTC. This translates into CASSLGLAGGYEQYF.

This sequence joins TRBV5-1 and TRBJ1-2, with D uncertain. Trimming removed 3 bases from V and 13 bases from J, with 19 bases in between. Germline CDR1 is SGHRS and CDR2 is YFSETQ. The CDR3 has 13 amino acids. The CDR3 protein is CASSSVVREEGTF. As DNA, the CDR3 is TGCGCCAGCAGCTCTGTGGTCCGAGAAGAGGGCACCTTC.

This clone occurred once. This chain links TRBV28 with TRBJ2-7, with 13 bases matching TRBD2. CDR3 length: 15 amino acids. Germline CDR1 is MDHEN and CDR2 is SYDVKM. The V and J ends lost 8 bases and 7 bases, in that order; junction bases with no gene match: 11. The CDR3 region is CASLQLAGGPKEQYF. The CDR3 bases are TGTGCCAGCCTGCAACTAGCGGGAGGGCCGAAAGAGCAGTACTTC.

This chain uses TRBV7-9 with TRBJ2-1, with TRBD1 matching 11 bases. Unmatched junction bases numbered 11, after V lost 4 bases and J lost 6 bases. The CDR3 has 17 residues. From germline, CDR1 is SEHNR and CDR2 FQNEAQ (reference sequence). DNA of the CDR3: TGTGCCAGCAGCTCCCCGGGTGGGACAGGGGGTTCCAATGAGCAGTTCTTC. Protein sequence: CASSSPGGTGGSNEQFF.

V and J are TRBV27 and TRBJ2-3; D call uncertain. From germline, CDR1 is MNHEY and CDR2 SMNVEV (reference sequence). The ends were cut back, 5 bases at V and 6 bases at J, with 15 bases in the middle. The CDR3 is 14 amino acids. CDR3 nucleotide sequence: TGTGCCAGCAGTAATGGACCGAACGTTGATACGCAGTATTTT. This encodes CASSNGPNVDTQYF.

V is TRBV19 and J is TRBJ1-5; 8 bases map to TRBD1. The V and J ends lost 4 bases and 0 bases, in that order; junction bases with no gene match: 2. Germline V gene data show CDR1 as LNHDA and CDR2 as SQIVND (reference sequence). The CDR3 loop spans 15 amino acids. The CDR3 DNA is TGTGCCAGTAGTACGGGACAGGCTAGCAATCAGCCCCAGCATTTT. Its translation is CASSTGQASNQPQHF.

The rearrangement joins TRBV7-2 to TRBJ1-6; a weak D match, TRBD1 (5 bases). The CDR3 runs to 13 residues. Germline CDR1 reads SGHTA; CDR2 reads FQGNSA. V was trimmed by 4 bases and J by 7 bases, leaving 8 bases between them. CDR3 bases: TGTGCCAGCAGCTGGGGGGAAAATTCACCCCTCCACTTT. It specifies CASSWGENSPLHF.

The chain recombines TRBV4-3 with TRBJ1-1; no firm D call. Germline V gene sequence: CDR1 LGHNA, CDR2 YSLEER. V lost 5 bases and J 3 bases, leaving 16 bases between the germline ends. The CDR3 spans 15 residues. CDR3 region: CASSDKAWAYTEAFF. In DNA form, the CDR3 reads TGCGCCAGCAGCGACAAGGCTTGGGCGTACACTGAAGCTTTCTTT.

V is TRBV13 and J is TRBJ2-1, with D hard to call. The CDR3 totals 15 residues. Germline V lookup: CDR1 PRHDT, CDR2 FYEKMQ (reference sequence). With 4 bases removed from V and 0 bases from J, the gap between germline ends came to 10 bases. The CDR3 nucleotides are TGTGCCAGCAGCTCTGACGGAGCCTCCTACAATGAGCAGTTCTTC. Protein sequence: CASSSDGASYNEQFF.

The chain has TRBV13 and TRBJ1-5; D not resolved. The CDR3 runs to 10 residues. The germline V gene has CDR1 PRHDT and CDR2 FYEKMQ (reference sequence). V was pared by 11 bases and J by 4 bases, with 6 bases between. CDR3 amino acids: CAPGNQPQHF. CDR3 in DNA: TGTGCCCCGGGGAATCAGCCCCAGCATTTT.

The chain combines TRBV6-5 with TRBJ1-2, with 8 bases identical to TRBD1. The CDR3 extends over 14 amino acids. Germline CDR1 and CDR2: MNHEY and SVGAGI. With V trimmed by 11 bases and J by 2 bases, 10 bases remained unmatched. The CDR3 DNA reads as TGTGCCGGGTTGAGACAGGGGAGGAACTATGGCTACACCTTC. Translation gives CAGLRQGRNYGYTF.